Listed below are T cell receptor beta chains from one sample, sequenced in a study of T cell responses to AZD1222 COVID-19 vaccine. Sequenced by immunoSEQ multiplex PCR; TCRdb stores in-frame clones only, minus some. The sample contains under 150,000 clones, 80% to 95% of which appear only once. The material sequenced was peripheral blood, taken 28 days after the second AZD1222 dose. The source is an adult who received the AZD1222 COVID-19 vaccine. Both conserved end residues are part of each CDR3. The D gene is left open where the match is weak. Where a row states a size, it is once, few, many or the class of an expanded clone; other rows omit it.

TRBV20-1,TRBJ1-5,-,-,CSASYPPQPQHF,TGCAGTGCTAGTTACCCCCCTCAGCCCCAGCATTTT
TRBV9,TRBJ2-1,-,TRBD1,CASTPQGASYNEQFF,TGTGCCAGCACCCCACAGGGGGCGTCATACAATGAGCAGTTCTTC
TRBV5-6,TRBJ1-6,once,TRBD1,CASSLSGTGRGPLHF,TGTGCCAGCAGCTTGTCCGGGACAGGGCGGGGGCCCCTCCACTTT
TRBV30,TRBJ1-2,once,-,CAWSVGRGNGYTF,TGTGCCTGGAGTGTTGGAAGAGGGAATGGCTACACCTTC
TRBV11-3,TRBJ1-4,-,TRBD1,CASSFRGLANEKLFF,TGTGCCAGCAGCTTCAGGGGGCTGGCTAATGAAAAACTGTTTTTT
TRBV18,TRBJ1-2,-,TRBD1,CASSTTTGEYGYTF,TGTGCCAGCTCAACCACTACAGGGGAGTATGGCTACACCTTC
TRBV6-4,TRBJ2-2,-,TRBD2,CATRAGPNTGELFF,TGTGCCACCCGAGCGGGGCCGAACACCGGGGAGCTGTTTTTT
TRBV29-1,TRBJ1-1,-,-,CSVAGLNTEAFF,TGCAGCGTTGCGGGGCTGAACACTGAAGCTTTCTTT
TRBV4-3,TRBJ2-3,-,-,CASSQGGAGDTQYF,TGCGCCAGCAGCCAAGGAGGGGCCGGGGATACGCAGTATTTT
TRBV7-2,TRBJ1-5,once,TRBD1,CASSLDRGNQPQHF,TGTGCCAGCAGTCTGGACAGGGGCAATCAGCCCCAGCATTTT
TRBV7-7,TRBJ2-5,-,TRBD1,CASSPDRSKTQYF,TGTGCCAGCAGCCCGGACAGGTCCAAGACCCAGTACTTC
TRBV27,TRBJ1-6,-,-,CASSVQGNSPLHF,TGTGCCAGCAGTGTCCAGGGGAATTCACCCCTCCACTTT
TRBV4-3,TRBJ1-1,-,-,CASSQISLRGEAFF,TGCGCCAGCAGCCAGATAAGCCTGCGGGGTGAAGCTTTCTTT
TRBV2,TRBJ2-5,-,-,CASSEMTAQETQYF,TGTGCCAGCAGTGAAATGACTGCCCAAGAGACCCAGTACTTC
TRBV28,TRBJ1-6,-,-,CASSLDSPYNSPLHF,TGTGCCAGCAGTTTAGACAGCCCCTATAATTCACCCCTCCACTTT
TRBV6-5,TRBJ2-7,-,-,CASSIDSNEQYF,TGTGCCAGCAGTATAGACAGCAACGAGCAGTACTTC
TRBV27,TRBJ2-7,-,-,CASSSTYEQYF,TGTGCCAGCAGTTCCACCTACGAGCAGTACTTC
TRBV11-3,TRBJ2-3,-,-,CASSAAGNTDTQYF,TGTGCCAGCAGTGCGGCGGGGAACACAGATACGCAGTATTTT
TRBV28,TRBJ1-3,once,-,CASRSAGDGNTIYF,TGTGCCAGCAGGAGTGCTGGGGATGGAAACACCATATATTTT
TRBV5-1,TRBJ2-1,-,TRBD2,CASSLRTSGNEQFF,TGCGCCAGCAGCTTGAGGACTAGCGGTAATGAGCAGTTCTTC
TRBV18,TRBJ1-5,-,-,CASSRFGSGNNQPQHF,TGTGCCAGCTCACGGTTCGGGTCAGGGAACAATCAGCCCCAGCATTTT
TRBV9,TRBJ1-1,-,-,CASSVGSRQGNTEAFF,TGTGCCAGCAGCGTAGGGTCCAGGCAGGGGAACACTGAAGCTTTCTTT